The 5 T cell receptor beta chains below were found in one sample sequenced in a study of CD8 T cells in ankylosing spondylitis. TCRdb analysed the 5' RACE reads with MiXCR anew, one entry per CDR3 protein. The profile covers about 140,000 distinct CDR3 sequences, with under 35% appearing a single time and around 6.2% taken by the ten largest. The specimen sequenced was synovial fluid, either unsorted or a sorted T cell fraction (not recorded which). The origin of the receptors is a male donor with ankylosing spondylitis.

J is TRBJ2-1 and V is TRBV20-1; D remains ambiguous. Germline values: CDR1 DFQATT, CDR2 SNEGSKA (reference sequence). Between the trimmed V and J ends, which lost 6 bases and 8 bases, there was a span of 20 bases. CDR3 length: 14 residues. CDR3 in DNA: TGCAGTGCGACGGACGTCCGGAAATGGGATGAGCAGTTCTTC. This codes for CSATDVRKWDEQFF.

The genes are TRBV12-3 or TRBV12-4 and TRBJ1-2; no definite D call. The length of the CDR3 is 12 residues. V was cut by 6 bases and J by 7 bases, with 12 bases left in between. The CDR3 bases are TGTGCCAGCAGAGCCGGCCCCGCTGGCTACACCTTC. Translating it yields CASRAGPAGYTF.

This clonotype was seen only a few times. The V gene is TRBV5-1, the J gene TRBJ1-6; possibly TRBD1 for D (5 bases). V dropped 4 bases and J dropped 5 bases, with 13 bases sitting between them. Germline V gives CDR1 SGHRS, CDR2 YFSETQ. There are 15 residues in the CDR3. DNA of the CDR3: TGCGCCAGCAGCCGTTCCGGGACTAATAATTCACCCCTCCACTTT. It encodes CASSRSGTNNSPLHF.

In its sample, this clonotype is medium-sized. CDR3 residues: CASSSSSYNEQFF. The CDR3 DNA is TGTGCCAGCAGCTCGAGCTCCTACAATGAGCAGTTCTTC. The chain has TRBV7-2 and TRBJ2-1; D unclear. V dropped 4 bases and J dropped 0 bases, with 4 bases sitting between them. CDR3 length: 13 amino acids. CDR1 is SGHTA and CDR2 is FQGNSA in the germline V gene.

This clonotype was picked up many times. The chain couples TRBV29-1 to TRBJ1-4; D call uncertain. The length of the CDR3 is 15 residues. With 4 bases removed from V and 0 bases from J, the gap between germline ends came to 12 bases. Germline-derived CDR1 and CDR2 are SQVTM and ANQGSEA. The CDR3 loop is CSVAEVPATNEKLFF. The CDR3 DNA reads TGCAGCGTTGCCGAGGTCCCAGCAACTAATGAAAAACTGTTTTTT.